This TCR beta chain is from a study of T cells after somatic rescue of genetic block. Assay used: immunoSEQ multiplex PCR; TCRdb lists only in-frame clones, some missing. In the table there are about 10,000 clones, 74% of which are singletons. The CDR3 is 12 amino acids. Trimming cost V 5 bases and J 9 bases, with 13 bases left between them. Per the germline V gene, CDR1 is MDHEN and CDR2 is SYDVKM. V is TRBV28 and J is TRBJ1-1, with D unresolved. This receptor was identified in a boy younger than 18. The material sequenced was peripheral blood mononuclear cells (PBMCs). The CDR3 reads CASSPTPGKAFF. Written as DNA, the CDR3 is TGTGCCAGCAGTCCCACGCCGGGAAAAGCTTTCTTT.